Presented here are 10 T cell receptor beta chains from one specimen sequenced in a study of OX40 agonist ivuxolimab in advanced cancers. Measured with immunoSEQ multiplex PCR; TCRdb has only the in-frame clones, and not every one. The table has over 30,000 clones, about four fifths seen once. Here the sequenced sample was CD4+ or CD8+ T cells sorted from blood, taken in a trial of the OX40 agonist ivuxolimab. The receptors were sampled from an adult with an advanced solid tumor such as melanoma, head and neck, liver or kidney cancer.

V gene TRBV7-9 combines with J gene TRBJ2-7, with D perhaps TRBD2 (7 bases). The V end lost 4 bases, the J end lost 3 bases, and 19 bases lay between the germline ends. CDR3 size: 16 residues. Germline V gene data show CDR1 as SEHNR and CDR2 as FQNEAQ (reference sequence). CDR3 DNA: TGTGCCAGCAGCTGGAGGGGGGAGGGAGGAAGCTACGAGCAGTACTTC. Protein sequence: CASSWRGEGGSYEQYF.

V gene TRBV6-1 combines with J gene TRBJ1-4; TRBD1 matches 9 bases. CDR1 is MNHNS, CDR2 SASEGT, per germline. The J segment lost 7 bases and the V segment lost 7 bases, leaving 10 bases of the junction unmatched. The CDR3 runs to 15 residues. CDR3 protein: CASTLGRQGGEKLFF. The CDR3 bases are TGTGCCAGCACCCTGGGACGACAGGGGGGTGAAAAACTGTTTTTT.

This clone was recorded once. The chain joins TRBV30 to TRBJ1-1, with a weak D call TRBD1 (5 bases). Germline V gives CDR1 GTSNPN, CDR2 SVGIG (reference sequence). This CDR3 spans 14 amino acids. V dropped 2 bases and J dropped 4 bases, with 14 bases sitting between them. CDR3 residues: CAWSRLSGSTEAFF. The DNA of the CDR3 is TGTGCCTGGAGTCGACTTTCAGGGTCCACTGAAGCTTTCTTT.

The chain carries TRBV7-8 and TRBJ2-7; D possibly corresponds to TRBD2 (6 bases). V lost 5 bases and J lost 7, with 15 bases in between. The CDR3 is made up of 13 amino acids. The germline V gene encodes CDR1 SGHVS and CDR2 FQNEAQ. The CDR3 DNA reads as TGTGCCAGCAGCCCCGGACCTGGGAGGGAGCAGTACTTC. This sequence encodes CASSPGPGREQYF.

The chain carries TRBV28 and TRBJ1-1, with 7 bases lining up with TRBD1. CDR1 is MDHEN and CDR2 is SYDVKM in the germline V gene. V lost 5 bases to trimming and J lost 0 bases; unmatched junction nucleotides: 12. The CDR3 is 17 amino acids. The CDR3 nucleotides are TGTGCCAGCAGTGAGACTACCGGGACAGACATGAACACTGAAGCTTTCTTT. Protein: CASSETTGTDMNTEAFF. The full variable domain, with the rest looked up from reference TRBV28 and TRBJ1-1, is DVKVTQSSRYLVKRTGEKVFLECVQDMDHENMFWYRQDPGLGLRLIYFSYDVKMKEKGDIPEGYSVSREKKERFSLILESASTNQTSMYLCASSETTGTDMNTEAFFGQGTRLTVV.

A few counts support this clone. This chain connects TRBV7-2 to TRBJ2-7, with 15 bases that match TRBD2. After removal of 5 bases from V and 7 bases from J, the junction contained 6 bases not matched to a gene. Germline CDR1 and CDR2: SGHTA and FQGNSA. The CDR3 runs to 15 residues. The CDR3 DNA reads TGTGCCAGCAGCCGAACTGGGACTAGCGGGGGGGAGCAGTACTTC. This encodes CASSRTGTSGGEQYF.

In nucleotides, the CDR3 is TGTGCCAGCAGCGAGGGGGCGTCGGCTGGAAACACCATATATTTT. Translation gives CASSEGASAGNTIYF. The gene calls are TRBV9 and TRBJ1-3; 7 bases align to TRBD1. Germline CDR1 reads SGDLS; CDR2 reads YYNGEE. CDR3 size: 15 residues. V was clipped by 3 bases and J by 2 bases; unmatched bases: 5.

This rearrangement joins TRBV19 to TRBJ2-3; D ambiguous. This CDR3 is built from 11 residues. Trimming took 3 bases from V and 4 from J, leaving 2 bases between them. Germline V gene sequence: CDR1 LNHDA, CDR2 SQIVND (reference sequence). The CDR3 bases are TGTGCCAGTAGTATCTCAGATACGCAGTATTTT. Translation: CASSISDTQYF.

This clone was found once. The rearrangement links TRBV30 to TRBJ2-1; D is ambiguous. Trimming removed 8 bases at V and 6 bases at J, with 14 bases between. CDR1 is GTSNPN, CDR2 SVGIG, per germline (reference sequence). The CDR3 contains 12 residues. CDR3 bases: TGTGCCCGGACCCGAGCAGTCAATGAGCAGTTCTTC. It yields the protein CARTRAVNEQFF. The variable domain in full, completed from reference TRBV30 and TRBJ2-1, reads SQTIHQWPATLVQPVGSPLSLECTVEGTSNPNLYWYRQAAGRGLQLLFYSVGIGQISSEVPQNLSASRPQDRQFILSSKKLLLSDSGFYLCARTRAVNEQFFGPGTRLTVL.

V is TRBV4-1 and J is TRBJ2-3; the match to TRBD1 covers 7 bases. The ends lost 4 bases at V and 5 bases at J; junction bases unmatched: 9. Germline CDR1 is MGHRA and CDR2 is YSYEKL. The length of the CDR3 is 15 residues. The CDR3: CASSRQTGIGDTQYF. The CDR3 DNA follows: TGCGCCAGCAGCCGCCAGACAGGGATCGGAGATACGCAGTATTTT.